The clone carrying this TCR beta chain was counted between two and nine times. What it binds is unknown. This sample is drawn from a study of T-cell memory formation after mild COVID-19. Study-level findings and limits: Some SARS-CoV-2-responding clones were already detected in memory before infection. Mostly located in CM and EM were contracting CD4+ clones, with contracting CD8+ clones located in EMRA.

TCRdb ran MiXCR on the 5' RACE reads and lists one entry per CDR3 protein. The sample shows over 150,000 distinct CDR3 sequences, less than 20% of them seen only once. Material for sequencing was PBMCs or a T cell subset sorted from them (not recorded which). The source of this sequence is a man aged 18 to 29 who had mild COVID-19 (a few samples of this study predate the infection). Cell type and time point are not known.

The chain's CDR3 is CASRQGQGNTEAFF. The CDR3 DNA sequence: TGTGCCAGCAGGCAAGGACAGGGGAACACTGAAGCTTTCTTT. The V and J genes are TRBV7-9 and TRBJ1-1, with TRBD1 matching over 8 bases. The CDR3 sequence is 14 residues long. Germline V CDR1 and CDR2: SEHNR, FQNEAQ (reference sequence). V dropped 6 bases and J dropped 1; count of bases not matched to a gene: 4.